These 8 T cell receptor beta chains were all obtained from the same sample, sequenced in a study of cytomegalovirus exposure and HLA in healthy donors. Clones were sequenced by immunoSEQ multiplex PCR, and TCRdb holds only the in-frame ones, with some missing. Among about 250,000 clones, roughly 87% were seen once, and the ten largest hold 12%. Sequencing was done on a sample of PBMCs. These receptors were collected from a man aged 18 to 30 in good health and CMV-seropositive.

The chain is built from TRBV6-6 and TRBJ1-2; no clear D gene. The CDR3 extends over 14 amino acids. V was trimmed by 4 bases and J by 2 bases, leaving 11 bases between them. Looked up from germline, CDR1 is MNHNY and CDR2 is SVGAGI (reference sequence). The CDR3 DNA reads TGTGCCAGCAGTTCATCCGGGCCAAACTATGGCTACACCTTC. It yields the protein CASSSSGPNYGYTF.

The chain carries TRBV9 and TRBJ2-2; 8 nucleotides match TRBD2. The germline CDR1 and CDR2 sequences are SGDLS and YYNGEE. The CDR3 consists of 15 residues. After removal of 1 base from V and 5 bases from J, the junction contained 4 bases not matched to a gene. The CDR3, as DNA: TGTGCCAGCAGCGTACCAGCGGGAGTAACCGGGGAGCTGTTTTTT. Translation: CASSVPAGVTGELFF. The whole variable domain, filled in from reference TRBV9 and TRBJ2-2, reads DSGVTQTPKHLITATGQRVTLRCSPRSGDLSVYWYQQSLDQGLQFLIQYYNGEERAKGNILERFSAQQFPDLHSELNLSSLELGDSALYFCASSVPAGVTGELFFGEGSRLTVL.

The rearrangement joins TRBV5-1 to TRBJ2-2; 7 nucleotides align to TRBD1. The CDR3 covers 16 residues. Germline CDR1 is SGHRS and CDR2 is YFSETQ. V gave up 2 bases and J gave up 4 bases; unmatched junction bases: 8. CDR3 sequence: CASSFRQGLGTGELFF. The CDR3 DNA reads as TGCGCCAGCAGCTTCAGACAGGGTCTGGGCACCGGGGAGCTGTTTTTT.

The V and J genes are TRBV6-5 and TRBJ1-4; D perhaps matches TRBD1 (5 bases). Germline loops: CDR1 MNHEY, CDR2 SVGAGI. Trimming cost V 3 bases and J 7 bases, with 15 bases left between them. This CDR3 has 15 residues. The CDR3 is CASSYTGFVGEKLFF. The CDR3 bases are TGTGCCAGCAGTTATACAGGTTTTGTCGGTGAAAAACTGTTTTTT.

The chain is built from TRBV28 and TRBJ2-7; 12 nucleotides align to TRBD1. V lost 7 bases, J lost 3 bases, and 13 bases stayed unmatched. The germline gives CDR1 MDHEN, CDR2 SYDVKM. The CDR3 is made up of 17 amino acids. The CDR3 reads CASTLGTGGPFFYEQYF. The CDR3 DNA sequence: TGTGCCAGCACTCTGGGGACAGGGGGCCCATTCTTCTACGAGCAGTACTTC.

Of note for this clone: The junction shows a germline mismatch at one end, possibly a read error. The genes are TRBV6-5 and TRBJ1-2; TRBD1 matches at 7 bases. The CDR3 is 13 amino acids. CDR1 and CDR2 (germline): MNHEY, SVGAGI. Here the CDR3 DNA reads TGTGCCAGCAGGAGGGACAGAACCGCTCGGTGGGTTTTC. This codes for CASRRDRTARWVF.

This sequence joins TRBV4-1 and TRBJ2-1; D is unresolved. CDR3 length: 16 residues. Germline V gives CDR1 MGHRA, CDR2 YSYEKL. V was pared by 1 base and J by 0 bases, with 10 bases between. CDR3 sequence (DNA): TGCGCCAGCAGCCAAGGGTCTATTATCTCCTACAATGAGCAGTTCTTC. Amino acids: CASSQGSIISYNEQFF.

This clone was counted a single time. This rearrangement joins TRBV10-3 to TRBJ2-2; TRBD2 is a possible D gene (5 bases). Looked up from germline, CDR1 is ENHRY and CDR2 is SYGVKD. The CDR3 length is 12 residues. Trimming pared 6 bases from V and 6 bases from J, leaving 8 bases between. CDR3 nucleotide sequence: TGTGCCATCAGAGCGGAGGCCGGGGAGCTGTTTTTT. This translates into CAIRAEAGELFF.